These 5 T cell receptor beta chains were all obtained from the same sample, sequenced in a study of blood T cell repertoires in COVID-19. TCRdb's copy holds only in-frame clones and misses some; the assay was immunoSEQ multiplex PCR. The sample shows around 230,000 clones, 70% to 90% of them seen only once. The material sequenced was PBMCs or T cells enriched from blood (not recorded which). These receptors were collected from a woman in her thirties or forties with acute COVID-19.

The V and J genes are TRBV10-2 and TRBJ1-6; perhaps TRBD1 as D (5 bases). Trimming removed 8 bases at V and 4 bases at J, with 9 bases between. Germline loops: CDR1 WSHSY, CDR2 SAAADI. This CDR3 has 13 residues. CDR3 nucleotide sequence: TGCGCCAGCCAGCCAGGGTATAATTCACCCCTCCACTTT. Translated, it gives CASQPGYNSPLHF.

The chain joins TRBV27 to TRBJ2-1, with 8 bases fitting TRBD2. The CDR3 extends over 15 amino acids. Germline-derived CDR1 and CDR2 are MNHEY and SMNVEV (reference sequence). V trimming: 6 bases; J trimming: 8 bases; junction bases outside the gene matches: 12. Here the CDR3 reads CASRARSGMRDEQFF. The DNA for the CDR3 is TGTGCCAGCAGGGCCCGTAGCGGGATGCGCGATGAGCAGTTCTTC.

About this clone: The sample has other DNA sequences that encode this CDR3 too. V and J are TRBV10-2 and TRBJ1-1, with D perhaps matching TRBD1 (6 bases). Germline assignment: CDR1 WSHSY and CDR2 SAAADI. V was trimmed by 6 bases and J by 3 bases, leaving 11 bases between them. CDR3 length: 13 residues. The chain's CDR3 is CASSRDTYTEAFF. In DNA form, the CDR3 reads TGCGCCAGCAGCCGGGACACCTACACTGAAGCTTTCTTT.

This clone was observed once. The rearrangement joins TRBV2 to TRBJ1-2, with 8 bases aligning to TRBD1. Losses at the gene ends were 2 bases for V and 7 bases for J; bases not matched to a gene: 6. Germline loops: CDR1 SNHLY, CDR2 FYNNEI. The CDR3 length is 14 residues. The CDR3 DNA is TGTGCCAGCAGTGAACAGGGGGCGCCGGGTGGCTACACCTTC. Its protein product is CASSEQGAPGGYTF.

The chain joins TRBV5-5 to TRBJ1-1, with a possible D match to TRBD1 (5 bases). The CDR3 length is 14 residues. Germline CDR1 SGHKS, CDR2 YYEKEE (reference sequence). V dropped 0 bases and J dropped 4 bases, with 10 bases sitting between them. The CDR3 loop is CASSLAPRGTEAFF. The DNA for the CDR3 is TGTGCCAGCAGCTTGGCGCCTAGGGGCACTGAAGCTTTCTTT.